This T cell receptor beta chain was identified in a study of metastatic and nonmetastatic thyroid tumors. Sample share makes this clone medium-sized (0.01 to 0.1%). The CDR3 consists of 15 residues. The germline V and J ends were trimmed by 5 bases and 15 bases, with 26 bases remaining between them. CDR1 and CDR2 (germline): MDHEN, SYDVKM. TCRdb redid the clone calls on the PCR reads using MiXCR. The sample has around 15,000 clones; around 24% are singletons. No patient received treatment before thyroid surgery. This TCR came from a male donor with papillary thyroid cancer or a benign thyroid nodule (not recorded which). Some clones in this sample may be carry-over from other donors' samples. Sequencing input: tumor tissue. The chain carries TRBV28 and TRBJ2-1; maybe TRBD1 (6 bases). The DNA for the CDR3 is TGTGCCAGCAGTACCGAATCCTATTTAACAGGGCAGGCGTTCTTC. Residues: CASSTESYLTGQAFF.